Shown below are 18 T cell receptor beta chains from a single sample sequenced in a study of cytomegalovirus exposure and HLA in healthy donors. PCR employed 60 Vbeta and 13 Jbeta primers. Here immunoSEQ multiplex PCR was the method, and the copy in TCRdb shows in-frame clones only, minus some. Altogether some 170,000 clones are present, roughly 80% being singletons, with the ten largest covering about 4.5%. Sequences were obtained from PBMCs. The receptors shown here come from a man aged 25 to 40 in good health and CMV-seronegative.

This chain connects TRBV4-1 to TRBJ2-7; 8 nucleotides agree with TRBD2. V lost 8 bases to trimming and J lost 0 bases; unmatched junction nucleotides: 6. The CDR3 sequence is 14 residues long. Germline CDR1 and CDR2: MGHRA and YSYEKL. The CDR3 spells CASSLSGDSYEQYF. DNA of the CDR3: TGCGCCAGCTCTCTTAGCGGGGACTCCTACGAGCAGTACTTC.

The chain joins TRBV28 to TRBJ1-2, with a weak D call TRBD1 (6 bases). Germline CDR1 and CDR2: MDHEN and SYDVKM. This CDR3 spans 14 amino acids. Trimming took off 5 bases at V and 4 bases at J, with 14 bases between the two ends. The CDR3 coding sequence is TGTGCCAGCAGTCCACAGGGTTCAGTCTATGGCTACACCTTC. Translating gives CASSPQGSVYGYTF.

The J gene is TRBJ2-7, the V gene TRBV19; 10 nucleotides align to TRBD2. The V gene end was trimmed by 5 bases and the J gene end by 3 bases; junction bases not matched to a gene: 13. CDR3 size: 17 residues. Germline V gives CDR1 LNHDA, CDR2 SQIVND (reference sequence). Here the CDR3 reads CASSAPGASGGVYEQYF. The CDR3 coding sequence is TGTGCCAGTAGTGCCCCCGGGGCTAGCGGGGGAGTCTACGAGCAGTACTTC.

The gene calls are TRBV7-9 and TRBJ2-5, with a weak D call TRBD2 (5 bases). Germline V CDR1 and CDR2: SEHNR, FQNEAQ (reference sequence). The germline V and J ends were trimmed by 5 bases and 5 bases, with 9 bases remaining between them. The CDR3 runs 12 residues. The DNA of the CDR3 is TGTGCCAGCAGCCTGGACTGGGAGACCCAGTACTTC. It encodes CASSLDWETQYF. Combining the CDR3 with reference TRBV7-9 and TRBJ2-5 gives the whole variable domain DTGVSQNPRHKITKRGQNVTFRCDPISEHNRLYWYRQTLGQGPEFLTYFQNEAQLEKSRLLSDRFSAERPKGSFSTLEIQRTEQGDSAMYLCASSLDWETQYFGPGTRLLVL.

The rearrangement uses TRBV25-1 and TRBJ2-5; D may be TRBD1 (5 bases). The V end lost 2 bases, the J end lost 4 bases, and 11 bases lay between the germline ends. The germline V gene encodes CDR1 MGHDK and CDR2 SYGVNS. This CDR3 region has 14 residues. This CDR3 is CASSEEVGVETQYF. Here the CDR3 DNA reads TGTGCCAGCAGTGAAGAGGTAGGGGTAGAGACCCAGTACTTC. Using reference TRBV25-1 and TRBJ2-5 for the parts outside the CDR3, the full variable domain is EADIYQTPRYLVIGTGKKITLECSQTMGHDKMYWYQQDPGMELHLIHYSYGVNSTEKGDLSSESTVSRIRTEHFPLTLESARPSHTSQYLCASSEEVGVETQYFGPGTRLLVL.

The J gene is TRBJ2-3, the V gene TRBV28; 12 bases are a match to TRBD2. Unmatched junction bases numbered 8, after V lost 4 bases and J lost 0 bases. CDR1 MDHEN and CDR2 SYDVKM come from the germline V gene. The CDR3 contains 18 residues. CDR3 sequence (DNA): TGTGCCAGCAGTTCTAGGACTAGCGGGATGTTCAGCACAGATACGCAGTATTTT. Its protein is CASSSRTSGMFSTDTQYF.

This clone was recorded a few times. This chain joins TRBV7-9 and TRBJ2-7; 12 bases are a match to TRBD2. In germline, CDR1 is SEHNR, CDR2 FQNEAQ (reference sequence). The V segment lost 1 base and the J segment 3 bases; nucleotides outside the gene matches: 13. The CDR3 spans 19 residues. The CDR3 sequence is CASSLDRLAGGPGDYEQYF. The CDR3 DNA sequence: TGTGCCAGCAGCTTAGACAGGCTAGCGGGAGGGCCCGGGGACTACGAGCAGTACTTC.

In its sample, this clone was seen a few times. V is TRBV6-5 and J is TRBJ1-5, with 11 positions matching TRBD1. Trimming removed 9 bases from V and 5 bases from J; junction bases left unmatched: 3. The CDR3 runs 13 residues. CDR1 is MNHEY, CDR2 SVGAGI, per germline. The DNA of the CDR3 is TGTGCCAGTTCGGACAGGGGGCATCAGCCCCAGCATTTT. This translates into CASSDRGHQPQHF.

This clone was counted once. The gene calls are TRBV27 and TRBJ2-1; D might be TRBD2 (5 bases). The germline V gene encodes CDR1 MNHEY and CDR2 SMNVEV (reference sequence). This CDR3 comprises 15 residues. V lost 6 bases to trimming and J lost 4 bases, with 16 bases between them. CDR3 nucleotides: TGTGCCAGCAGCCCCGTCCGGCCGGGGTACAATGAGCAGTTCTTC. Translated, it gives CASSPVRPGYNEQFF.

The rearrangement joins TRBV9 to TRBJ2-3, with no clear D. The CDR3 is 12 residues long. V was cut by 2 bases and J by 3 bases, with 4 bases left in between. CDR1 and CDR2 from the germline V gene are SGDLS and YYNGEE. For the CDR3, the DNA is TGTGCCAGCAGCGTCGGGACAGATACGCAGTATTTT. This gives the protein CASSVGTDTQYF.

The V call is TRBV6-1, the J call TRBJ1-2; D gene unclear. This CDR3 spans 12 amino acids. Trimming shortened V by 3 bases and J by 8 bases, and 10 bases separated the two germline ends. Germline V CDR1 and CDR2: MNHNS, SASEGT. The CDR3 reads CASSEPGSGYTF. CDR3 nucleotides: TGTGCCAGCAGTGAGCCTGGGAGCGGCTACACCTTC.

This clone occurred once. The chain carries TRBV4-1 and TRBJ1-1; 7 bases are shared with TRBD1. The V segment lost 1 base and the J segment 0 bases; nucleotides outside the gene matches: 2. Germline CDR1 is MGHRA and CDR2 is YSYEKL. The CDR3 contains 15 residues. As DNA, the CDR3 is TGCGCCAGCAGCCAAGTACAGGGGATGAACACTGAAGCTTTCTTT. Its protein product is CASSQVQGMNTEAFF.

The chain employs TRBV4-3 and TRBJ1-1; 7 bases are a match to TRBD1. The CDR3 runs 16 residues. V dropped 0 bases and J dropped 4; count of bases not matched to a gene: 8. Germline values: CDR1 LGHNA, CDR2 YSLEER. The CDR3 coding sequence is TGCGCCAGCAGCCAAGATCCACAGGGGTTCATCACTGAAGCTTTCTTT. Encoded protein: CASSQDPQGFITEAFF.

The V call is TRBV7-8, the J call TRBJ1-1, with D maybe TRBD1 (5 bases). The CDR3 totals 13 residues. The germline V gene has CDR1 SGHVS and CDR2 FQNEAQ. Trimming cost V 2 bases and J 5 bases, with 9 bases left between them. CDR3 region: CASSLNPGTEAFF. In DNA form, the CDR3 reads TGTGCCAGCAGCTTAAACCCAGGGACTGAAGCTTTCTTT. The full variable domain, completed using reference TRBV7-8 and TRBJ1-1, is GAGVSQSPRYKVAKRGQDVALRCDPISGHVSLFWYQQALGQGPEFLTYFQNEAQLDKSGLPSDRFFAERPEGSVSTLKIQRTQQEDSAVYLCASSLNPGTEAFFGQGTRLTVV.

In its sample, this clone was seen once. V usage is TRBV19 and J usage is TRBJ2-1, with TRBD1 matching 8 bases. The CDR3 spans 14 residues. V lost 3 bases, J lost 4 bases, and 2 bases stayed unmatched. Germline loops: CDR1 LNHDA, CDR2 SQIVND (reference sequence). CDR3 region: CASSIRDRYNEQFF. As DNA, the CDR3 is TGTGCCAGTAGTATCCGGGACAGGTACAATGAGCAGTTCTTC.

V gene TRBV25-1 combines with J gene TRBJ1-1; maybe TRBD1 (5 bases). V lost 7 bases to trimming and J lost 6 bases, with 12 bases between them. In germline, CDR1 is MGHDK, CDR2 SYGVNS. The CDR3 loop spans 12 amino acids. Here the CDR3 DNA reads TGTGCCAGCACCCGGGGGGTATCTGAAGCTTTCTTT. Amino acids: CASTRGVSEAFF.

J is TRBJ2-7 and V is TRBV19; 7 nucleotides align to TRBD1. Germline V lookup: CDR1 LNHDA, CDR2 SQIVND (reference sequence). The CDR3 has 15 amino acids. After removal of 4 bases from V and 6 bases from J, the junction contained 12 bases not matched to a gene. Here the CDR3 reads CASSNQDRPYSEQYF. The CDR3 DNA sequence: TGTGCCAGTAGTAACCAGGACAGGCCCTACTCCGAGCAGTACTTC.

This chain uses TRBV14 with TRBJ1-1; tentatively, D is TRBD1 (5 bases). Germline CDR1 SGHDN, CDR2 FVKESK. The CDR3 extends over 15 amino acids. Trimming left V 4 bases short and J 3 bases short, with 15 bases between. The CDR3 DNA sequence: TGTGCCAGCAGCCTCCTCAGGGTGAAGGACACTGAAGCTTTCTTT. Translation gives CASSLLRVKDTEAFF.